This is a list of T cell receptor beta chains from one sample in a study of beta chain features in type 1 diabetes. TCRdb's copy holds only in-frame clones and misses some; the assay was immunoSEQ multiplex PCR. The sample carries 450,000 to 600,000 clones, 30% recorded once. Source material: naive CD4+ T cells from blood. Receptors originate from a man younger than 35 in good health. Both conserved end residues are part of each CDR3. A D gene is named only where the DNA matches it firmly. For some rows the clone size is stated as once, few or many, or as a class when expanded; others skip it.

clone_size j_call d_call v_call cdr3_aa cdr3_nt
. TRBJ2-7 TRBD1 TRBV6-1 CASNIQGDEQYF TGTGCCAGCAATATTCAGGGGGACGAGCAGTACTTC
once TRBJ2-3 TRBD2 TRBV9 CASSPHPSGRTTDTQYF TGTGCCAGCAGCCCGCACCCTAGCGGGAGAACGACAGATACGCAGTATTTT
. TRBJ2-1 . TRBV5-1 CASSLLASNEQFF TGCGCCAGCAGCCTCCTAGCTTCCAATGAGCAGTTCTTC
. TRBJ2-7 . TRBV11-2 CASSVEGGSSYEQYF TGTGCCAGCAGCGTCGAAGGGGGGAGCTCCTACGAGCAGTACTTC
. TRBJ2-1 . TRBV7-2 CASSLTSSSYNEQFF TGTGCCAGCAGCTTAACTAGCAGCTCCTACAATGAGCAGTTCTTC
few TRBJ2-7 TRBD1 TRBV29-1 CSAGTETYEQYF TGCAGCGCGGGGACAGAAACCTACGAGCAGTACTTC
few TRBJ1-4 . TRBV30 CAWSVGGRKLFF TGTGCCTGGAGTGTAGGGGGAAGAAAACTGTTTTTT
few TRBJ2-7 . TRBV7-3 CASSRGGAGAGEQYF TGTGCCAGCAGCCGCGGCGGCGCAGGGGCCGGCGAGCAGTACTTC
few TRBJ1-5 . TRBV5-1 CASSPGTSNQPQHF TGCGCCAGCAGTCCCGGGACAAGCAATCAGCCCCAGCATTTT
few TRBJ2-1 TRBD2 TRBV30 CAWSRGLAAYNEQFF TGTGCCTGGAGTCGTGGACTAGCGGCCTACAATGAGCAGTTCTTC
few TRBJ2-7 TRBD1 TRBV9 CASSVGPQTGAPYEQYF TGTGCCAGCAGCGTAGGCCCACAGACAGGGGCCCCTTACGAGCAGTACTTC
few TRBJ2-1 TRBD2 TRBV18 CASSPTSGKDEQFF TGTGCCAGCTCACCGACTAGCGGGAAGGATGAGCAGTTCTTC
few TRBJ1-5 . TRBV6-1 CASSDKINQPQHF TGTGCCAGCAGTGACAAAATTAATCAGCCCCAGCATTTT
. TRBJ2-1 . TRBV6-1 CASSPPTGGQFF TGTGCCAGCAGCCCACCGACAGGTGGGCAGTTCTTC